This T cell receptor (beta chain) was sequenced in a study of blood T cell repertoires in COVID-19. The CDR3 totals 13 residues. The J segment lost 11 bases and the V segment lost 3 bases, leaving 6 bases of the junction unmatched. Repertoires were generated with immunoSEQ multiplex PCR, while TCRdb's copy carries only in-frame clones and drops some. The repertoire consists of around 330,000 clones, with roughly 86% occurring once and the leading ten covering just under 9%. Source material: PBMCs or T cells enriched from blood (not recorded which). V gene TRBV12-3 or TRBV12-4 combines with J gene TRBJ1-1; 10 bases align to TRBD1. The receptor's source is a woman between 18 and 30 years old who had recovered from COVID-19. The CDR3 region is CASSLGRDRGAFF. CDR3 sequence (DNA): TGTGCCAGCAGTTTGGGACGGGACAGGGGTGCTTTCTTT.